The 14 T cell receptor beta chains in this list originate from one sample, sequenced in a study of cytomegalovirus exposure and HLA in healthy donors. PCR amplification relied on 60 Vbeta primers (plus 13 Jbeta primers). Clones were read by immunoSEQ multiplex PCR, and TCRdb kept only the in-frame ones, dropping some. In the table there are some 190,000 clones, 75% to 85% of which are singletons. Sequencing input: PBMCs. All receptors derive from a woman in her twenties or thirties in good health and CMV-seropositive.

This clone was found a few times. V and J are TRBV10-3 and TRBJ2-3, with a tentative D call TRBD1 (6 bases). Germline lookup yields CDR1 ENHRY and CDR2 SYGVKD. Trimming removed 10 bases at V and 2 bases at J, with 16 bases between. The CDR3 spans 14 residues. The CDR3 region is CATIPGQVTDTQYF. The CDR3 bases are TGTGCCACAATTCCGGGACAAGTCACAGATACGCAGTATTTT.

The V call is TRBV19, the J call TRBJ2-1; TRBD2 is a possible D gene (6 bases). Trimming stripped 5 bases from V and 4 bases from J, with 15 bases between. CDR3 size: 15 residues. Germline V lookup: CDR1 LNHDA, CDR2 SQIVND (reference sequence). CDR3 sequence: CASSSLEGLYNEQFF. DNA of the CDR3: TGTGCCAGTAGTTCCCTGGAGGGGCTGTACAATGAGCAGTTCTTC.

The chain links TRBV11-3 to TRBJ2-1; D not certain. The CDR3 totals 12 residues. Trimming stripped 5 bases from V and 4 bases from J, with 6 bases between. Looked up from germline, CDR1 is SGHNT and CDR2 is YENEEA. As DNA, the CDR3 is TGTGCCAGCAGCCCAGAATACAATGAGCAGTTCTTC. Translated, it gives CASSPEYNEQFF. The entire variable domain, with the rest obtained from reference TRBV11-3 and TRBJ2-1, is as follows: EAGVVQSPRYKIIEKKQPVAFWCNPISGHNTLYWYLQNLGQGPELLIRYENEEAVDDSQLPKDRFSAERLKGVDSTLKIQPAELGDSAVYLCASSPEYNEQFFGPGTRLTVL.

This chain connects TRBV7-2 to TRBJ2-7, with 8 bases aligning to TRBD1. Germline assignment: CDR1 SGHTA and CDR2 FQGNSA. V was clipped by 4 bases and J by 2 bases; unmatched bases: 7. This CDR3 spans 15 amino acids. The CDR3 spells CASSSRQGLAYEQYF. The CDR3 DNA sequence: TGTGCCAGCAGCTCGCGACAGGGGCTGGCCTACGAGCAGTACTTC.

The chain uses TRBV4-2 and TRBJ1-4; the match to TRBD1 covers 10 bases. This CDR3 has 17 residues. After removal of 1 base from V and 8 bases from J, the junction contained 10 bases not matched to a gene. Germline assignment: CDR1 LGHNA and CDR2 YNFKEQ. The CDR3 sequence is CASSQVGTGDRGEKLFF. The CDR3 coding sequence is TGTGCCAGCAGCCAAGTAGGGACAGGGGATAGGGGGGAAAAACTGTTTTTT.

The V call is TRBV7-2, the J call TRBJ1-2; no clear D gene. This CDR3 is built from 14 residues. CDR1 and CDR2 from the germline V gene are SGHTA and FQGNSA. V lost 1 base and J 8 bases, leaving 14 bases between the germline ends. The CDR3: CASSLEAARGGYTF. The CDR3 coding sequence is TGTGCCAGCAGCTTAGAGGCGGCCCGAGGGGGCTACACCTTC. The entire variable domain, with the rest obtained from reference TRBV7-2 and TRBJ1-2, is as follows: GAGVSQSPSNKVTEKGKDVELRCDPISGHTALYWYRQSLGQGLEFLIYFQGNSAPDKSGLPSDRFSAERTGGSVSTLTIQRTQQEDSAVYLCASSLEAARGGYTFGSGTRLTVV.

The rearrangement links TRBV18 to TRBJ2-2, with D possibly matching TRBD1 (6 bases). Germline V CDR1 and CDR2: KGHSH, LQKENI. The CDR3 spans 15 residues. Trimming cost V 6 bases and J 6 bases, with 17 bases left between them. CDR3 region: CASSRPETGPGELFF. In DNA form, the CDR3 reads TGTGCCAGCTCCCGACCCGAGACAGGTCCCGGGGAGCTGTTTTTT.

The gene calls are TRBV2 and TRBJ1-5; weak D call: TRBD1 (6 bases). Germline lookup yields CDR1 SNHLY and CDR2 FYNNEI. Trimming left V 6 bases short and J 4 bases short, with 10 bases between. The length of the CDR3 is 13 residues. CDR3 bases: TGTGCCAGCAGGCAAACAGGGAATCAGCCCCAGCATTTT. Translated: CASRQTGNQPQHF.

The V call is TRBV5-1, the J call TRBJ2-6; 7 nucleotides align to TRBD1. Germline trimming cut 0 bases from V and 14 bases from J; bases unmatched to any gene: 5. The CDR3 loop spans 13 amino acids. Germline lookup yields CDR1 SGHRS and CDR2 YFSETQ. CDR3 nucleotides: TGCGCCAGCAGCTTGGACAGGGGCCCGCTCCTGACTTTC. Translating gives CASSLDRGPLLTF. The entire variable domain, with the rest obtained from reference TRBV5-1 and TRBJ2-6, is as follows: KAGVTQTPRYLIKTRGQQVTLSCSPISGHRSVSWYQQTPGQGLQFLFEYFSETQRNKGNFPGRFSGRQFSNSRSEMNVSTLELGDSALYLCASSLDRGPLLTFGAGSRLTVL.

The CDR3 loop reads CASSRPGLAGAWGTDTQYF. The CDR3 DNA follows: TGTGCCAGCAGCCGACCGGGACTAGCGGGTGCTTGGGGCACAGATACGCAGTATTTT. The rearrangement links TRBV4-2 to TRBJ2-3; 12 positions match TRBD2. This CDR3 comprises 19 residues. CDR1 and CDR2 (germline): LGHNA, YNFKEQ. The junction had 12 bases not matched to a gene; V was cut back by 4 bases and J by 1 base.

The chain carries TRBV5-6 and TRBJ2-5; 7 bases fit TRBD2. Germline loops: CDR1 SGHDT, CDR2 YYEEEE. CDR3 length equals 17 residues. J gave up 4 bases and V 0 bases, and 12 bases lay outside the gene matches. The CDR3 reads CASSLASGRRVGETQYF. The CDR3 nucleotides read TGTGCCAGCAGCTTGGCTAGCGGTAGGAGGGTTGGAGAGACCCAGTACTTC.

This chain joins TRBV2 and TRBJ2-7, with TRBD1 as a possible D gene (6 bases). Between the trimmed V and J ends, which lost 5 bases and 6 bases, there was a span of 14 bases. This CDR3 region has 13 residues. CDR1 and CDR2 (germline): SNHLY, FYNNEI. The CDR3 nucleotides are TGTGCCAGCAGTTCGGAGACAGGCGGCGAGCAGTACTTC. This gives the protein CASSSETGGEQYF. The full variable domain, completed using reference TRBV2 and TRBJ2-7, is EPEVTQTPSHQVTQMGQEVILRCVPISNHLYFYWYRQILGQKVEFLVSFYNNEISEKSEIFDDQFSVERPDGSNFTLKIRSTKLEDSAMYFCASSSETGGEQYFGPGTRLTVT.

This clone has just one count. The rearrangement uses TRBV27 and TRBJ2-3, with 9 bases fitting TRBD1. The germline V gene encodes CDR1 MNHEY and CDR2 SMNVEV (reference sequence). This CDR3 spans 15 amino acids. The ends lost 4 bases at V and 0 bases at J; junction bases unmatched: 2. The CDR3 is CASSYRGRSTDTQYF. The CDR3 bases are TGTGCCAGCAGTTACAGGGGGCGAAGCACAGATACGCAGTATTTT.

The J gene is TRBJ2-1, the V gene TRBV7-6, with D possibly TRBD1 on 5 matching bases. This CDR3 has 15 residues. Germline V gene sequence: CDR1 SGHVS, CDR2 FNYEAQ. V dropped 5 bases and J dropped 2 bases, with 13 bases sitting between them. DNA of the CDR3: TGTGCCAGCAGCCCAAAGGGGTTTACCTACAATGAGCAGTTCTTC. This translates into CASSPKGFTYNEQFF.